The clone carrying this T cell receptor (beta chain) was seen more than once but under ten times. Its antigen is currently unknown. This specimen belongs to a study of T-cell memory formation after mild COVID-19. Findings of the study overall: Clones that contracted from day 15 to 85 were balanced CD4/CD8, while later expanders leaned CD4+.

Constant-segment primers served in 5'RACE that generated TCR alpha and TCR beta cDNA libraries bearing sample barcodes and UMIs. TCRdb re-called the 5' RACE reads through MiXCR, storing one row per CDR3 protein. The sample yields about 60,000 distinct CDR3 sequences, 12% seen once. Material: PBMCs or a T cell subset sorted from them (not recorded which). This sequence originates from a man between 18 and 35 years old who had mild COVID-19 (a few samples of this study predate the infection). Cell type and time point are not known.

The CDR3 bases are TGTGCCAGCAGCCGAGCGGCGGAAGCTAACTATGGCTACACCTTC. This gives the protein CASSRAAEANYGYTF. The J gene is TRBJ1-2, the V gene TRBV7-2; D is undetermined. The CDR3 totals 15 residues. Trimming stripped 5 bases from V and 0 bases from J, with 13 bases between. Germline V gene data show CDR1 as SGHTA and CDR2 as FQGNSA. The full variable domain, in which reference TRBV7-2 and TRBJ1-2 provide the parts outside the CDR3, is GAGVSQSPSNKVTEKGKDVELRCDPISGHTALYWYRQSLGQGLEFLIYFQGNSAPDKSGLPSDRFSAERTGGSVSTLTIQRTQQEDSAVYLCASSRAAEANYGYTFGSGTRLTVV.